This entry lists 10 T cell receptor beta chains sequenced from one sample in a study of blood T cell repertoires in COVID-19. TCRdb's copy holds only in-frame clones and misses some; the assay was immunoSEQ multiplex PCR. The sample lists about 180,000 clones, about four fifths occurring once. The material sequenced was PBMCs or T cells enriched from blood (not recorded which). All receptors come from a man in his 60s who had recovered from COVID-19.

This clone was picked up many times. The chain carries TRBV28 and TRBJ1-4; 7 positions match TRBD1. Germline values: CDR1 MDHEN, CDR2 SYDVKM. The CDR3 has 14 residues. Trimming cost V 5 bases and J 7 bases; bases outside gene matches: 7. CDR3 DNA: TGTGCCAGCAGTCCACAGGGGTTAAGTGAAAAACTGTTTTTT. Protein product: CASSPQGLSEKLFF.

The chain joins TRBV27 to TRBJ1-2, with a possible D match to TRBD1 (5 bases). The germline V and J ends were trimmed by 4 bases and 1 base, with 10 bases remaining between them. Germline values: CDR1 MNHEY, CDR2 SMNVEV (reference sequence). This CDR3 region has 14 residues. The CDR3 DNA reads as TGTGCCAGCAGTTCAACCAGGGTTAACTATGGCTACACCTTC. Amino acids: CASSSTRVNYGYTF.

The V gene is TRBV5-1, the J gene TRBJ2-3, with no clear D. Germline assignment: CDR1 SGHRS and CDR2 YFSETQ. V lost 5 bases, J lost 2 bases, and 12 bases lay in between. The CDR3 consists of 14 residues. CDR3 protein: CASRGGLPTDTQYF. CDR3 bases: TGCGCCAGCAGAGGCGGATTGCCCACAGATACGCAGTATTTT.

This clone is a singleton in its sample. This chain links TRBV29-1 with TRBJ2-5; 7 bases align to TRBD1. The CDR3 length is 15 residues. Germline V gene sequence: CDR1 SQVTM, CDR2 ANQGSEA. J gave up 4 bases and V 2 bases, and 10 bases lay outside the gene matches. Here the CDR3 reads CSVERVGGAGETQYF. The DNA of the CDR3 is TGCAGCGTTGAAAGGGTAGGGGGCGCCGGAGAGACCCAGTACTTC.

This clone has more than one count but fewer than ten. V gene TRBV5-1 combines with J gene TRBJ1-1; D not certain. CDR1 and CDR2 from the germline V gene are SGHRS and YFSETQ. The V gene lost 5 bases and the J gene lost 6 bases, with 11 bases spanning the gap. The length of the CDR3 is 12 residues. The CDR3 loop is CASRSEVAEAFF. As DNA, the CDR3 is TGCGCCAGCAGGTCGGAGGTCGCTGAAGCTTTCTTT. Full variable domain (rest looked up from reference TRBV5-1 and TRBJ1-1): KAGVTQTPRYLIKTRGQQVTLSCSPISGHRSVSWYQQTPGQGLQFLFEYFSETQRNKGNFPGRFSGRQFSNSRSEMNVSTLELGDSALYLCASRSEVAEAFFGQGTRLTVV.

The chain links TRBV29-1 to TRBJ2-5; the match to TRBD1 covers 8 bases. J was trimmed by 5 bases and V by 7 bases; bases with no gene match: 15. The germline gives CDR1 SQVTM, CDR2 ANQGSEA. CDR3 length: 15 residues. Here the CDR3 reads CSAHRARGRGETQYF. The CDR3 DNA reads as TGCAGCGCCCATAGGGCCAGGGGGCGCGGGGAGACCCAGTACTTC. Full variable domain (rest looked up from reference TRBV29-1 and TRBJ2-5): SAVISQKPSRDICQRGTSLTIQCQVDSQVTMMFWYRQQPGQSLTLIATANQGSEATYESGFVIDKFPISRPNLTFSTLTVSNMSPEDSSIYLCSAHRARGRGETQYFGPGTRLLVL.

The rearrangement links TRBV5-1 to TRBJ1-1; 8 positions match TRBD1. The V gene end was trimmed by 4 bases and the J gene end by 1 base; junction bases not matched to a gene: 3. This CDR3 has 14 residues. In germline, CDR1 is SGHRS, CDR2 YFSETQ. CDR3: CASSRGTGNTEAFF. The CDR3 DNA reads TGCGCCAGCAGCAGAGGGACAGGGAACACTGAAGCTTTCTTT.

V gene TRBV5-4 combines with J gene TRBJ1-2, with a weak D call TRBD1 (6 bases). Germline CDR1 is SGHNT and CDR2 is YYREEE (reference sequence). With 2 bases removed from V and 8 bases from J, the gap between germline ends came to 13 bases. The length of the CDR3 is 13 residues. The CDR3 protein is CASSFGGREGYTF. The CDR3 nucleotides are TGTGCCAGCAGCTTCGGGGGGCGGGAGGGCTACACCTTC.

The chain couples TRBV9 to TRBJ2-4; D is undetermined. Germline V lookup: CDR1 SGDLS, CDR2 YYNGEE. The CDR3 consists of 17 residues. V was cut by 0 bases and J by 1 base, with 14 bases left in between. The chain's CDR3 is CASSVDLSGGAKNIQYF. CDR3 coding DNA: TGTGCCAGCAGCGTAGATTTGTCAGGTGGGGCCAAAAACATTCAGTACTTC.

The V gene is TRBV10-2, the J gene TRBJ2-7, with 8 bases identical to TRBD1. Germline lookup yields CDR1 WSHSY and CDR2 SAAADI. This CDR3 has 13 residues. J gave up 5 bases and V 6 bases, and 6 bases lay outside the gene matches. In DNA form, the CDR3 reads TGCGCCAGCAGATGGACAGGGAATAACGAGCAGTACTTC. It is translated as CASRWTGNNEQYF.